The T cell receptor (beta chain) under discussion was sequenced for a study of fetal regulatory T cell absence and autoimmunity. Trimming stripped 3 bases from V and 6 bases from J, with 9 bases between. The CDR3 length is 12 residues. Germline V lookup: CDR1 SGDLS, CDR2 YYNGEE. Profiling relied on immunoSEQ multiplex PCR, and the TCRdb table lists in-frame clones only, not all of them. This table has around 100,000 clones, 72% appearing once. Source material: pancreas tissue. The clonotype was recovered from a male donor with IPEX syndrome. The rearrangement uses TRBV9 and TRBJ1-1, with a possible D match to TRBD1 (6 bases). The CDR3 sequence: CASSGTGPEAFF. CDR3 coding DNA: TGTGCCAGCAGCGGCACAGGGCCTGAAGCTTTCTTT. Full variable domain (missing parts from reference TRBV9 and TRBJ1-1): DSGVTQTPKHLITATGQRVTLRCSPRSGDLSVYWYQQSLDQGLQFLIQYYNGEERAKGNILERFSAQQFPDLHSELNLSSLELGDSALYFCASSGTGPEAFFGQGTRLTVV.